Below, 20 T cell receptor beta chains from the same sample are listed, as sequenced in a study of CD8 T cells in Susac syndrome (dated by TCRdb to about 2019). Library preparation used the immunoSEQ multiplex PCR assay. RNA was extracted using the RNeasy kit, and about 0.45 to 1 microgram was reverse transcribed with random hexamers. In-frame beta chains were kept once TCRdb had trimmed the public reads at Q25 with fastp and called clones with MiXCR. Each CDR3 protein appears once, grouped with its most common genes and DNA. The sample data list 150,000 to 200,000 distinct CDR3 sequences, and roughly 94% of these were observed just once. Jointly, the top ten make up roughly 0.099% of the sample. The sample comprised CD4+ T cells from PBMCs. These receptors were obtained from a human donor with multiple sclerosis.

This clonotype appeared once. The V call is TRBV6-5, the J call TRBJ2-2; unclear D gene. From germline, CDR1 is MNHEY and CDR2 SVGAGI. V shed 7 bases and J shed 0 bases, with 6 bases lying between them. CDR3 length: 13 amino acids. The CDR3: CASTRANTGELFF. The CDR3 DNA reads TGTGCCAGCACCCGAGCGAACACCGGGGAGCTGTTTTTT.

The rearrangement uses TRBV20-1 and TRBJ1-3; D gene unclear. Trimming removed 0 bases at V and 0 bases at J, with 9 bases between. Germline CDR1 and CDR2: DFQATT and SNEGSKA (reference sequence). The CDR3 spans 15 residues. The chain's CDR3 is CSARDIQSSGNTIYF. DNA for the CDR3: TGCAGTGCTAGAGATATCCAATCCTCTGGAAACACCATATATTTT.

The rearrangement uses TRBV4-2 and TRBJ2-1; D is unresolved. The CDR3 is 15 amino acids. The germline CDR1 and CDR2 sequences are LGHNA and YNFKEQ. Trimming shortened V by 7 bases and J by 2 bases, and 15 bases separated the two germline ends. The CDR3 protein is CASKRTQTAYNEQFF. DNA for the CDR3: TGTGCCAGCAAGAGGACCCAAACGGCCTACAATGAGCAGTTCTTC.

CDR3 nucleotides: TGTGCCAGCAGTGAAAACACCAGCAATCAGCCCCAGCATTTT. The encoded protein is CASSENTSNQPQHF. V and J are TRBV2 and TRBJ1-5; D unresolved. V was clipped by 2 bases and J by 1 base, with 6 bases between them. Germline loops: CDR1 SNHLY, CDR2 FYNNEI. This CDR3 contains 14 residues.

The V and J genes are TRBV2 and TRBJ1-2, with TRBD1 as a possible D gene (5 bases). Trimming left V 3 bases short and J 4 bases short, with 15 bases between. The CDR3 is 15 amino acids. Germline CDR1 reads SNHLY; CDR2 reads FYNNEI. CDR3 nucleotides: TGTGCCAGCAGTGAGGGGCCGCCGTCTGTCTATGGCTACACCTTC. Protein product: CASSEGPPSVYGYTF.

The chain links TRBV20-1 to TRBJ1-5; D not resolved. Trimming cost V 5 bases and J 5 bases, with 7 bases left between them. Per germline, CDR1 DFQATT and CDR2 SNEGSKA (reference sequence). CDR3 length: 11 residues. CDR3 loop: CSAGLDQPQHF. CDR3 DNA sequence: TGCAGTGCTGGGCTAGATCAGCCCCAGCATTTT.

CDR3 in DNA: TGTGCCAGCAGTTTATGGAACAGGGTAAGGACCTACGAGCAGTACTTC. Amino acids: CASSLWNRVRTYEQYF. This sequence joins TRBV12-3 or TRBV12-4 and TRBJ2-7; possible D gene TRBD1, 6 bases. The CDR3 spans 16 residues. V lost 2 bases and J lost 2, with 16 bases in between.

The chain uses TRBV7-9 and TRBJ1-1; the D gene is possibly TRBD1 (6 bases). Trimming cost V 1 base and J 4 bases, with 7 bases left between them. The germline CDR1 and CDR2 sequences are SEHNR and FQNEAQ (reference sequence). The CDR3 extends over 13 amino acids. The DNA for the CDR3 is TGTGCCAGCAGCTTAGGAGGGGGCACTGAAGCTTTCTTT. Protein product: CASSLGGGTEAFF.

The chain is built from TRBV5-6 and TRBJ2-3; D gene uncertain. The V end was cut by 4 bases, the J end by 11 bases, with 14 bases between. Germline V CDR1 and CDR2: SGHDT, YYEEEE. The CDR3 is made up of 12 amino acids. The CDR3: CASSVGPKLQYF. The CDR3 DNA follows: TGTGCCAGCAGCGTCGGGCCGAAGTTGCAGTATTTT.

DNA for the CDR3: TGTGCCAGCAAACGGCTGCGGGCTCTAAACACTGAAGCTTTCTTT. It encodes CASKRLRALNTEAFF. This chain uses TRBV12-3 or TRBV12-4 with TRBJ1-1, with D hard to call. The CDR3 loop spans 15 amino acids. Trimming shortened V by 7 bases and J by 2 bases, and 17 bases separated the two germline ends.

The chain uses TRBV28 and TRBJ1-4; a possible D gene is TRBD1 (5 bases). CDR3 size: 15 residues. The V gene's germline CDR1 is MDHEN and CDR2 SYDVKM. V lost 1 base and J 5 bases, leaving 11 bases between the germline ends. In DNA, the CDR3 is TGTGCCAGCAGTTTATTCCGACAGAAGAATGAAAAACTGTTTTTT. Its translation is CASSLFRQKNEKLFF.

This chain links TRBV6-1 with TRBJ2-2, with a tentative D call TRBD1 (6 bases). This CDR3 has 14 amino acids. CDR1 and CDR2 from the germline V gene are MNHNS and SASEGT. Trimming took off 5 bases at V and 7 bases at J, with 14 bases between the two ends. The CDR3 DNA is TGTGCCAGCAGTCCCTGGCAGGGGAACGGGGAGCTGTTTTTT. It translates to CASSPWQGNGELFF.

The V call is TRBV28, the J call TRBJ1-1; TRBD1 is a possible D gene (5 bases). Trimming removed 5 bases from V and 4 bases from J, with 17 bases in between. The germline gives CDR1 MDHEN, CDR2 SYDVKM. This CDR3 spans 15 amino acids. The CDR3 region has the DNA TGTGCCAGCAGTCCCCCCGGGGGGGGTAGCACTGAAGCTTTCTTT. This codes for CASSPPGGGSTEAFF.

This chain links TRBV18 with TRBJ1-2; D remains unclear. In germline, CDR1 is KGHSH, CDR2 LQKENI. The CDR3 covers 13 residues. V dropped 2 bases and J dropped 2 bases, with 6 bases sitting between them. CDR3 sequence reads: CASSPSWNYGYTF. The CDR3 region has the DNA TGTGCCAGCTCACCATCCTGGAACTATGGCTACACCTTC.

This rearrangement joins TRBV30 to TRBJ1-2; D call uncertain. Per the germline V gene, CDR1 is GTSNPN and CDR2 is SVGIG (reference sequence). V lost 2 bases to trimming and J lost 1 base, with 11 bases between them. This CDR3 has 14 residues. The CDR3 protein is CAWSKARINYGYTF. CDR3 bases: TGTGCCTGGAGTAAGGCCAGGATTAACTATGGCTACACCTTC.

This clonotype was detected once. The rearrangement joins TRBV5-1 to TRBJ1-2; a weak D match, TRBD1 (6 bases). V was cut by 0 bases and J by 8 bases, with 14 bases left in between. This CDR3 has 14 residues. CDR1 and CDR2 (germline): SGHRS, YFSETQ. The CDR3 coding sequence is TGCGCCAGCAGCTTGGGAGGTTCAGGGGTCGGCTACACCTTC. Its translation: CASSLGGSGVGYTF.

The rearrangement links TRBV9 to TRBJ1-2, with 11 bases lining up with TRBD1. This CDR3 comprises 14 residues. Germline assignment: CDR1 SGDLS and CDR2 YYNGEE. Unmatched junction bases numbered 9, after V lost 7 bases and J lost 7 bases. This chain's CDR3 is CASATTGTGGGYTF. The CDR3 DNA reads TGTGCCAGCGCTACCACCGGGACAGGGGGTGGCTACACCTTC.

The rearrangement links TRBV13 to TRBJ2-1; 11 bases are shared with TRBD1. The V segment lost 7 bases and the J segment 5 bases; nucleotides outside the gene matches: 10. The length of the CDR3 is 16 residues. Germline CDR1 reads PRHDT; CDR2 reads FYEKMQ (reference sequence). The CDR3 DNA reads TGTGCCAGCACCTCAATCCCGGGACAGGGGGACAATGAGCAGTTCTTC. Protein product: CASTSIPGQGDNEQFF.

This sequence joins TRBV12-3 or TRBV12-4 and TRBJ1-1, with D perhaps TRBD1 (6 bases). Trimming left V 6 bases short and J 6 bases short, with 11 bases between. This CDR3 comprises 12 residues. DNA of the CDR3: TGTGCCAGCAGGAACAGGGAACCTGAAGCTTTCTTT. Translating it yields CASRNREPEAFF.

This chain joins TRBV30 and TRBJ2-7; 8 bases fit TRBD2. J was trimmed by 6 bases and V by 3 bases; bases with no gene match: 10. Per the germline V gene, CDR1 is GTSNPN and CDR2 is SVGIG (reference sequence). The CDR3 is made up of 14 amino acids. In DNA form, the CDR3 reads TGTGCCTGGAGGCGAAGCGGGAGCTTAACCGAGCAGTACTTC. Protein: CAWRRSGSLTEQYF.